This T cell receptor (beta chain) was sequenced during a study of T cell responses to AZD1222 COVID-19 vaccine. TCRdb's copy holds only in-frame clones and misses some; the assay was immunoSEQ multiplex PCR. Of around 100,000 clones in the sample, over 90% are singletons; the top ten hold around 5%. On this clone: What it binds is not known.

The study's findings and limits: Per reports, nearly half of all spike-specific TCRs target regions that are unmutated in variants. Donors were largely white British and mainly female; clonal diversity was possibly underestimated.

Looked up from germline, CDR1 is SGHKS and CDR2 is YYEKEE (reference sequence). This CDR3 has 14 residues. V was pared by 2 bases and J by 6 bases, with 15 bases between. Material: peripheral blood, obtained on day 0 of AZD1222 vaccination. The V and J genes are TRBV5-5 and TRBJ2-7; the D is unclear. The TCR sequence derives from an adult in good health. The CDR3: CASSFGLGSREQYF. The CDR3 coding sequence is TGTGCCAGCAGCTTTGGGCTAGGATCCCGCGAGCAGTACTTC. The full variable domain, in which reference TRBV5-5 and TRBJ2-7 provide the parts outside the CDR3, is DAGVTQSPTHLIKTRGQQVTLRCSPISGHKSVSWYQQVLGQGPQFIFQYYEKEERGRGNFPDRFSARQFPNYSSELNVNALLLGDSALYLCASSFGLGSREQYFGPGTRLTVT.